The T cell receptor beta chain described here comes from a study of metastatic and nonmetastatic thyroid tumors. Overall study context: Repertoire comparison spanned blood and tumor or nodule tissue of malignant and benign thyroid patients.

Concerning this clone itself: Its antigen is undetermined.

Every patient underwent thyroid surgery untreated. TCRdb used MiXCR to call clones anew from the PCR reads. Seen here are about 5,100 clones, more than 15% observed once, and the top ten hold roughly 17%. Study results and limitations: TCR beta diversity was reportedly significantly higher in malignant thyroid tumors than benign nodules, in blood and tumor.

Per germline, CDR1 MGHRA and CDR2 YSYEKL. This CDR3 comprises 16 residues. V dropped 0 bases and J dropped 3; count of bases not matched to a gene: 4. The J gene is TRBJ2-1, the V gene TRBV4-1; 8 bases match TRBD2. The material sequenced was adjacent normal tissue. The TCR sequence derives from a female donor with papillary thyroid cancer or a benign thyroid nodule (not recorded which). Some clones in this sample may be carry-over from other donors' samples. The DNA of the CDR3 is TGCGCCAGCAGCCAAGATATCGGGGGGGTCTACAATGAGCAGTTCTTC. Translation: CASSQDIGGVYNEQFF.